This is a list of T cell receptor beta chains from one sample in a study of Graves' ophthalmopathy and Graves' hyperthyroidism. TCRdb re-called the multiplex PCR reads with MiXCR, one entry per CDR3 protein. The sample includes over a million distinct CDR3 sequences, 36% of them seen just once. The source material was peripheral blood or thyroid tissue (not recorded which). These TCRs come from an adult man with Graves' hyperthyroidism. The CDR3 runs from the conserved cysteine through the conserved F or W. A D gene is named only where the DNA matches it firmly. Clone size appears in some rows only: once, few, many, or a class for an expanded clone.

few,TRBV5-8,TRBJ1-1,-,CASSLEQGGGTEAFF,TGTGCCAGCAGCTTGGAACAGGGAGGCGGCACTGAAGCTTTCTTT
many,TRBV6-6,TRBJ1-4,-,CASSSRQVNEKLFF,TGTGCCAGCAGTTCCCGACAGGTTAATGAAAAACTGTTTTTT
-,TRBV28,TRBJ2-5,TRBD1,CASLRTGVQETQYF,TGTGCCAGCCTACGGACAGGGGTCCAAGAGACCCAGTACTTC
many,TRBV7-9,TRBJ2-5,TRBD2,CASSQSSGRALTQYF,TGTGCCAGCAGCCAAAGTAGCGGGAGGGCCCTTACCCAGTACTTC
-,TRBV5-1,TRBJ2-7,-,CASGGGGGRYEQYF,TGCGCCAGCGGAGGGGGGGGAGGGCGCTACGAGCAGTACTTC
-,TRBV6-6,TRBJ2-7,-,CASSPDGEVYEQYF,TGTGCCAGCAGCCCCGACGGGGAAGTCTACGAGCAGTACTTC
-,TRBV12-3/TRBV12-4,TRBJ1-3,TRBD1,CASSPGQGRGGNTIYF,TGTGCCAGCAGTCCTGGACAGGGGCGAGGTGGGAACACCATATATTTT
many,TRBV6-1,TRBJ2-5,-,CASSEGWRGKETQYF,TGTGCCAGCAGTGAAGGATGGCGGGGAAAGGAGACCCAGTACTTC
many,TRBV5-8,TRBJ1-2,-,CASSSLMGF,TGTGCCAGCAGCTCCTTGATGGGCTTC
-,TRBV2,TRBJ2-5,-,CASSDVGQETQYF,TGTGCCAGCAGTGATGTCGGGCAAGAGACCCAGTACTTC
-,TRBV4-3,TRBJ1-5,-,CASSQDFTSVSNQPQHF,TGCGCCAGCAGCCAAGATTTTACATCGGTGAGCAATCAGCCCCAGCATTTT